What follows are 13 T cell receptor beta chains derived from one specimen sequenced in a study of Ad26.COV2.S vaccination and SARS-CoV-2 variants. Indicated treatment: around 19 received Ad26.COV2.S at low or high dose, single or two shots; several received placebo; per-sample allocation not given. Sample collection was performed on day 63 after the first vaccine or placebo injection. The table came from immunoSEQ multiplex PCR; TCRdb's copy has only in-frame clones and leaves some out. The data show 350,000 to 500,000 clones, around 90% seen once. The material was peripheral blood, obtained in a trial of Ad26.COV2.S vaccine versus placebo. Every receptor here comes from a person aged 18-65 years who received the Ad26.COV2.S COVID-19 vaccine or a placebo.

This chain joins TRBV28 and TRBJ2-5, with 9 positions matching TRBD1. This CDR3 has 15 amino acids. CDR1 and CDR2 (germline): MDHEN, SYDVKM. V trimming: 2 bases; J trimming: 7 bases; junction bases outside the gene matches: 8. The CDR3 loop reads CASSLEGTGPRTQYF. The CDR3 DNA reads TGTGCCAGCAGTTTAGAGGGGACAGGGCCAAGGACCCAGTACTTC.

This chain connects TRBV29-1 to TRBJ2-1, with D possibly being TRBD1 (6 bases). Germline CDR1 and CDR2: SQVTM and ANQGSEA. CDR3 length: 15 residues. V lost 4 bases and J lost 0, with 13 bases in between. The CDR3 protein is CSVGLGHSSYNEQFF. CDR3 sequence (DNA): TGCAGCGTTGGGCTGGGACACAGCTCCTACAATGAGCAGTTCTTC.

V gene TRBV19 combines with J gene TRBJ1-1; D possibly corresponds to TRBD1 (6 bases). V was cut by 6 bases and J by 1 base, with 12 bases left in between. This CDR3 contains 14 residues. Germline V gene sequence: CDR1 LNHDA, CDR2 SQIVND (reference sequence). CDR3 in DNA: TGTGCCAGTAGAAGGGGGGCGGGGAACACTGAAGCTTTCTTT. Translating gives CASRRGAGNTEAFF. The entire variable domain, with the rest obtained from reference TRBV19 and TRBJ1-1, is as follows: DGGITQSPKYLFRKEGQNVTLSCEQNLNHDAMYWYRQDPGQGLRLIYYSQIVNDFQKGDIAEGYSVSREKKESFPLTVTSAQKNPTAFYLCASRRGAGNTEAFFGQGTRLTVV.

The chain is built from TRBV5-4 and TRBJ1-1; D is possibly TRBD1 (6 bases). This CDR3 has 14 residues. Trimming shortened V by 5 bases and J by 6 bases, and 17 bases separated the two germline ends. Per the germline V gene, CDR1 is SGHNT and CDR2 is YYREEE (reference sequence). The CDR3 spells CASSLTPGAAEAFF. CDR3 DNA: TGTGCCAGCAGTCTTACACCGGGGGCGGCTGAAGCTTTCTTT.

The CDR3 spells CASSLSGQGHSYNEQFF. The CDR3 DNA reads TGTGCCAGCAGTTTATCGGGACAGGGCCATTCCTACAATGAGCAGTTCTTC. The chain has TRBV27 and TRBJ2-1, with 9 bases that match TRBD1. Germline V lookup: CDR1 MNHEY, CDR2 SMNVEV (reference sequence). With 0 bases clipped from V and 1 base from J, the junction kept 4 bases outside the gene matches. The CDR3 has 17 amino acids.

The J gene is TRBJ2-7, the V gene TRBV5-1, with D possibly matching TRBD1 (6 bases). The CDR3 is 15 amino acids. V shed 4 bases and J shed 2 bases, with 16 bases lying between them. The V gene's germline CDR1 is SGHRS and CDR2 YFSETQ. The CDR3 is CASSHIGGIAYEQYF. DNA of the CDR3: TGCGCCAGCAGCCACATAGGGGGTATCGCCTACGAGCAGTACTTC.

The genes are TRBV9 and TRBJ2-1; D is undetermined. Per the germline V gene, CDR1 is SGDLS and CDR2 is YYNGEE. The CDR3 loop spans 15 amino acids. Deletions cut 0 bases from V and 0 bases from J, with 7 bases between. The CDR3 sequence: CASSVESSSYNEQFF. In nucleotides, the CDR3 is TGTGCCAGCAGCGTAGAATCCAGCTCCTACAATGAGCAGTTCTTC.

The chain recombines TRBV9 with TRBJ2-1, with D perhaps TRBD2 (5 bases). Trimming cost V 0 bases and J 0 bases, with 10 bases left between them. The CDR3 sequence is 16 residues long. Germline CDR1 is SGDLS and CDR2 is YYNGEE. The CDR3 sequence is CASSVEFGSSYNEQFF. DNA for the CDR3: TGTGCCAGCAGCGTAGAGTTTGGGAGCTCCTACAATGAGCAGTTCTTC.

The chain couples TRBV11-1 to TRBJ2-7; a weak D match, TRBD1 (6 bases). Germline lookup yields CDR1 SGHAT and CDR2 FQDESV (reference sequence). The CDR3 length is 16 residues. Trimming shortened V by 1 base and J by 2 bases, and 15 bases separated the two germline ends. The CDR3 nucleotides are TGTGCCAGCAGCTTAGAGACCGGGACACCAACCTACGAGCAGTACTTC. It translates to CASSLETGTPTYEQYF.

V usage is TRBV19 and J usage is TRBJ2-6; no reliable D call. The germline V gene has CDR1 LNHDA and CDR2 SQIVND (reference sequence). CDR3 size: 14 residues. V was trimmed by 6 bases and J by 2 bases, leaving 8 bases between them. CDR3 nucleotides: TGTGCCAGTAGAGGGTGGGCTGGGGCCAACGTCCTGACTTTC. It specifies CASRGWAGANVLTF.

CDR3 sequence reads: CSVEQGSVAEAFF. The DNA for the CDR3 is TGCAGCGTTGAACAGGGTAGTGTGGCTGAAGCTTTCTTT. The chain has TRBV29-1 and TRBJ1-1, with a tentative D call TRBD1 (5 bases). CDR1 and CDR2 from the germline V gene are SQVTM and ANQGSEA. The length of the CDR3 is 13 residues. The ends were cut back, 2 bases at V and 6 bases at J, with 13 bases in the middle.

V and J are TRBV28 and TRBJ2-6, with a weak D call TRBD1 (6 bases). The CDR3 covers 16 residues. V lost 4 bases and J 0 bases, leaving 10 bases between the germline ends. In germline, CDR1 is MDHEN, CDR2 SYDVKM. This CDR3 is CASSSWDISGANVLTF. The CDR3 DNA is TGTGCCAGCAGTTCCTGGGACATCTCTGGGGCCAACGTCCTGACTTTC.

The V call is TRBV29-1, the J call TRBJ2-1; no clear D. The CDR3 runs to 13 residues. Germline V CDR1 and CDR2: SQVTM, ANQGSEA. Trimming cost V 5 bases and J 0 bases, with 8 bases left between them. In DNA, the CDR3 is TGCAGCGTTCGGCAGGACTCCTACAATGAGCAGTTCTTC. Encoded protein: CSVRQDSYNEQFF.